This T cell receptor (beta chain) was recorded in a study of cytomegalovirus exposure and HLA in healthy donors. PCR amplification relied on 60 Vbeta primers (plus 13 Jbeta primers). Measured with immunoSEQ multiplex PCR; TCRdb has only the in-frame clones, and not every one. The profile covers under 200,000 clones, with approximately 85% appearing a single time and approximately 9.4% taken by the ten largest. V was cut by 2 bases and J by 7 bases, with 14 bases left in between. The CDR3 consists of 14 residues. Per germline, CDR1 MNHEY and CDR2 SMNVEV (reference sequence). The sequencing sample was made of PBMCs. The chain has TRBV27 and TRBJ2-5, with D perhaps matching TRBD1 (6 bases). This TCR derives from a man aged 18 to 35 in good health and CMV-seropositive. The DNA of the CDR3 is TGTGCCAGCAGTTTAAGGGCAGGGGCGGGGACCCAGTACTTC. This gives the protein CASSLRAGAGTQYF.